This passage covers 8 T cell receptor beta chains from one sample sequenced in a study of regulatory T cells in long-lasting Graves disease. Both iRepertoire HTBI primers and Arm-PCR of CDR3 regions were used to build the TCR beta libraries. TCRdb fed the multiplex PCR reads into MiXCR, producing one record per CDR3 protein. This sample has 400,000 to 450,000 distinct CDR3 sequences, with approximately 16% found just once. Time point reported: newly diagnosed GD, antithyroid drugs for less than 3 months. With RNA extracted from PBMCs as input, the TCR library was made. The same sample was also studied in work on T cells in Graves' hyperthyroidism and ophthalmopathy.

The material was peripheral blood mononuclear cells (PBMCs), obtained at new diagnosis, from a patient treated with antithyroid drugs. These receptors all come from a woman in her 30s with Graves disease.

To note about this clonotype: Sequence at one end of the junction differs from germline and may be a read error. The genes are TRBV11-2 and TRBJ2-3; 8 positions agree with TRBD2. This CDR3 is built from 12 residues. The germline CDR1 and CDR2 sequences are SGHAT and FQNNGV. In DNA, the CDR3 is TGTGCCAGCAGCTTCGGACTAGCCTACCCCCATTTT. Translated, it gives CASSFGLAYPHF.

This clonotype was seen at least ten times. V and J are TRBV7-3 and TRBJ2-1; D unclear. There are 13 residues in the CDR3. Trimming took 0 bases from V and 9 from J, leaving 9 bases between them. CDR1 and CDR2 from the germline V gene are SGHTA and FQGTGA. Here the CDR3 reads CASSLTQSGEQFF. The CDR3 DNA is TGTGCCAGCAGCTTAACCCAGTCGGGTGAGCAGTTCTTC.

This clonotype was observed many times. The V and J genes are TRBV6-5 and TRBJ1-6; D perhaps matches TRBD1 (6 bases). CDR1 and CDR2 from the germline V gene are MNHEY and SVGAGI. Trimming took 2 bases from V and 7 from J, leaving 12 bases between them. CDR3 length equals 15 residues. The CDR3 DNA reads TGTGCCAGCAGTTACGGGCCAGGGGCGAATTCACCCCTCCACTTT. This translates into CASSYGPGANSPLHF.

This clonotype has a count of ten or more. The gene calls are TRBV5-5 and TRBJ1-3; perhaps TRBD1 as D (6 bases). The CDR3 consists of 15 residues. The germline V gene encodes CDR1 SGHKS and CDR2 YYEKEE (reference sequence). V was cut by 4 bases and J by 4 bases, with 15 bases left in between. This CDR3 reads CASSKIGQGGNTIYF. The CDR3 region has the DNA TGTGCCAGCAGCAAGATTGGGCAGGGGGGAAACACCATATATTTT.

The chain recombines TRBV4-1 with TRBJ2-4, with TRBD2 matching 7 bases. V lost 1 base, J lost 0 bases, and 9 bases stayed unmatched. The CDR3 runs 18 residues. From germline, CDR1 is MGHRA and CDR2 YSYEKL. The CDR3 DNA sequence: TGCGCCAGCAGCCAAGGAGGGCTAGCGGAGGTAGCCAAAAACATTCAGTACTTC. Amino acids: CASSQGGLAEVAKNIQYF.

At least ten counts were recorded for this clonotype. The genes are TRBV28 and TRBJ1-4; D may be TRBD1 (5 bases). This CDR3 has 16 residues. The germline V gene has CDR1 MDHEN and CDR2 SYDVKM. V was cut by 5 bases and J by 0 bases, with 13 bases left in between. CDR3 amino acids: CASSLEGLATNEKLFF. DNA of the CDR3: TGTGCCAGCAGTCTAGAGGGGCTTGCAACTAATGAAAAACTGTTTTTT.

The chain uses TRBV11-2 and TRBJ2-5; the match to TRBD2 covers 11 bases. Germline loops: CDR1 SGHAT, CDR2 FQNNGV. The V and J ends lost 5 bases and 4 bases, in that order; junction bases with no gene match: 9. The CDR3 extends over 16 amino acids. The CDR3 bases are TGTGCCAGCAGCCCCCCCTCTAGCGGGAGGTCAGAGACCCAGTACTTC. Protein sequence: CASSPPSSGRSETQYF.

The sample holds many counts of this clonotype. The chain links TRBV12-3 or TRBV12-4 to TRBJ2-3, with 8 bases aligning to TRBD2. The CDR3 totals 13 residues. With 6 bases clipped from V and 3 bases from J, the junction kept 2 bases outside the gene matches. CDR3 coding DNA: TGTGCCAGCAGAGGACTAGCTACAGATACGCAGTATTTT. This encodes CASRGLATDTQYF.